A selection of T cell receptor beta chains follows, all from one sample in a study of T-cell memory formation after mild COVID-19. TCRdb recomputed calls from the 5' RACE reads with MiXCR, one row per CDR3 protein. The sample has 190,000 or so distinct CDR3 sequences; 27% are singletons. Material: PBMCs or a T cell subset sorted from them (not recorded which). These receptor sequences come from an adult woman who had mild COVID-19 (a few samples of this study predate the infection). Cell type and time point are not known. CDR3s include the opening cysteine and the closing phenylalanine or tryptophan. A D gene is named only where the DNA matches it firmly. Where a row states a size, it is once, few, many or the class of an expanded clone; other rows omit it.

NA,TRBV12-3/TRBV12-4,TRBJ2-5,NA,TGTGCCAGCAGTGTTACCAGCGGCGCGGAGACCCAGTACTTC,CASSVTSGAETQYF
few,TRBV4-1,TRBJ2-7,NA,TGCGCCAGCAGCCAACTGACAGCTAGCTCCTACGAGCAGTACTTC,CASSQLTASSYEQYF
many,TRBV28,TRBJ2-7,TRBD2,TGTGCCAGCAGTCTCAGCGGGATAAAGGCCGAGCAGTACTTC,CASSLSGIKAEQYF
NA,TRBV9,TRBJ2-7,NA,TGTGCCAGCCCCCCAGACGACGAGCAGTACTTC,CASPPDDEQYF
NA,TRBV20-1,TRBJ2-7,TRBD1,TGCAGTGCTAGAGATGGGGACAGTAACTACGAGCAGTACTTC,CSARDGDSNYEQYF
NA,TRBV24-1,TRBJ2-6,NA,TGTGCCACCAGTCAAACCGAGTCTGGGGCCAACGTCCTGACTTTC,CATSQTESGANVLTF
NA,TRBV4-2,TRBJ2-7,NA,TGTGCCAGCAGCCAAGATGTAAAAGGGGGCGAGCAGTACTTC,CASSQDVKGGEQYF
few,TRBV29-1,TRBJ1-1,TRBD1,TGCAGCGGGATGGGGACAGCGAGGGTTTCGAGCACTGAAGCTTTCTTT,CSGMGTARVSSTEAFF
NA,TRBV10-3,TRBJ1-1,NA,TGTGCCATCAGTGGTAGGACGAACACTGAAGCTTTCTTT,CAISGRTNTEAFF
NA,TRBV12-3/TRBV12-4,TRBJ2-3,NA,TGTGCCAGCAGTTTACTGGGGAGACCAGATACGCAGTATTTT,CASSLLGRPDTQYF
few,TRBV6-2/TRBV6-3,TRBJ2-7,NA,TGTGCCAGCAGTTACCCCGTGGGCGGACCCTACGAGCAGTACTTC,CASSYPVGGPYEQYF
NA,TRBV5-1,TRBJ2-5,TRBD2,TGCGCCAGCAGCTTGGGGACTAGCATAGGAGAGACCCAGTACTTC,CASSLGTSIGETQYF
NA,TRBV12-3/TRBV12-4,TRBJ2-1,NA,TGTGCCAGCATCGCGGACTACGATGAGCAGTTCTTC,CASIADYDEQFF
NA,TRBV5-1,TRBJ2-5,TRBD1,TGCGCCAGCAGCTTGGTGGGACAGAGCCTCCAAGAGACCCAGTACTTC,CASSLVGQSLQETQYF
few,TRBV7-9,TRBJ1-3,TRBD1,TGTGCCAGCAGCTTAGCACAGGGGGCCTCTGGAAACACCATATATTTT,CASSLAQGASGNTIYF
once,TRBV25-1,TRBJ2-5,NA,TGTGCCAGCAGTGTCGAGGGGGGCCAAGAGACCCAGTACTTC,CASSVEGGQETQYF
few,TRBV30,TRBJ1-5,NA,TGTGCCTGGAGTACAGATAGCAATCAGCCCCAGCATTTT,CAWSTDSNQPQHF
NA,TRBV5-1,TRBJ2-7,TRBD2,TGCGCCAGCAGCGGATTAGCGGGGAGCTCCTACGAGCAGTACTTC,CASSGLAGSSYEQYF
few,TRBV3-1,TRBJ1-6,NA,TGTGCCAGCAGCCAAGCACAGGTTGATTCACCCCTCCACTTT,CASSQAQVDSPLHF
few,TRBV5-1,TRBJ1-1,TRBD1,TGCGCCAGCAGCTTCAGGGGGGACTCGAACACTGAAGCTTTCTTT,CASSFRGDSNTEAFF
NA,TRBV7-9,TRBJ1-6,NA,TGTGCCAGCAGCTTAGAAAGGGGGAATTCACCCCTCCACTTT,CASSLERGNSPLHF
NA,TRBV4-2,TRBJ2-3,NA,TGTGCCAGCAGCCAAGATCTTGCCGGGGGAGATACGCAGTATTTT,CASSQDLAGGDTQYF
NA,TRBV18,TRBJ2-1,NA,TGTGCCAGCTCACGAACAGGTTACAATGAGCAGTTCTTC,CASSRTGYNEQFF
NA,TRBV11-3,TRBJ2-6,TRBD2,TGTGCCAGCAGCTTTTCGGGGGGTTATTCGGAAACCAACGTCCTGACTTTC,CASSFSGGYSETNVLTF
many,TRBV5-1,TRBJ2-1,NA,TGCGCCAGCAGCCCCACCGGGACAAACAACAATGAGCAGTTCTTC,CASSPTGTNNNEQFF
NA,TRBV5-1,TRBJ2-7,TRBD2,TGCGCCAGCAGCCCCGCCGCGGGGGCCTACGAGCAGTACTTC,CASSPAAGAYEQYF
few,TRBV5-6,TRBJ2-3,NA,TGTGCCAGCAGCTTGGCTACCGCAGATACGCAGTATTTT,CASSLATADTQYF
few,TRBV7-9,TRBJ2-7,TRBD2,TGTGCCAGCAGCAAGTGGGCTAGCGGATCCTACGAGCAGTACTTC,CASSKWASGSYEQYF
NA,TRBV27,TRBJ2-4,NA,TGTGCCAGCAGTTTAAGGGCAGGCGGGTACTTC,CASSLRAGGYF
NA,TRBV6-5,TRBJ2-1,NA,TGTGCCAGAAGTTACGTGGCTAGCGTATACAATGAGCAGTTCTTC,CARSYVASVYNEQFF
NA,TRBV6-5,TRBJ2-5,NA,TGTGCCAGCAGTTACTCGGGTTCAATAGAGGAAGAGACCCAGTACTTC,CASSYSGSIEEETQYF